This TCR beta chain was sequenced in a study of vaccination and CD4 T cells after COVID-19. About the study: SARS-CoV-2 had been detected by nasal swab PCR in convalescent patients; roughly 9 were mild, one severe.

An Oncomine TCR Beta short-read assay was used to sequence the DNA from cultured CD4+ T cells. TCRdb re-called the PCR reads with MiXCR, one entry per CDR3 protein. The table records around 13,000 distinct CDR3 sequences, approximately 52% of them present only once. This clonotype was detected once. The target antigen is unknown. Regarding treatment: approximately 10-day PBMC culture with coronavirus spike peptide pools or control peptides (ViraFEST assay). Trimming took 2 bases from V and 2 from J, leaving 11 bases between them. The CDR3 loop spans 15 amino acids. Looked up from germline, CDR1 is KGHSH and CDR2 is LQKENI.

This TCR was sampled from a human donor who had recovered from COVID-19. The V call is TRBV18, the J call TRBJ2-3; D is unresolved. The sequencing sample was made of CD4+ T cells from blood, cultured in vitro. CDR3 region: CASSPYSRPTDTQYF. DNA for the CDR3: TGTGCCAGCTCACCATACAGCAGACCCACAGATACGCAGTATTTT.